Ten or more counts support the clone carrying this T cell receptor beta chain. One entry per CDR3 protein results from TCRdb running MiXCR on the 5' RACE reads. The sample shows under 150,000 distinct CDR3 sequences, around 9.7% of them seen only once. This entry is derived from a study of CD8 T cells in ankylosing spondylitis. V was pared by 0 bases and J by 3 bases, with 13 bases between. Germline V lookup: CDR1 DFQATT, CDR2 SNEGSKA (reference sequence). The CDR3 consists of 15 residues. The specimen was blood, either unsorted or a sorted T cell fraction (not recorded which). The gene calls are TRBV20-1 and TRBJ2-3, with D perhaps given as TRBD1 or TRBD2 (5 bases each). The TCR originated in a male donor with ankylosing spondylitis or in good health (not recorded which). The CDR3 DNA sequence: TGCAGTGCTAGAGATCGGGGCAGGGCGACAGATACGCAGTATTTT. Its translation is CSARDRGRATDTQYF.